Listed below are T cell receptor beta chains from one sample, sequenced in a study of long-term antiretroviral therapy in people with HIV. Sequenced by immunoSEQ multiplex PCR; TCRdb stores in-frame clones only, minus some. The sample carries roughly 23,000 clones, 65% to 90% recorded once. This specimen consisted of unsorted PBMCs, obtained 1.8 years before starting antiretroviral therapy. Source of these receptors: a woman aged 25 to 39 with HIV. CDR3s include the opening cysteine and the closing phenylalanine or tryptophan. A D gene is named only where the DNA matches it firmly. Rows give clone size only sometimes, using once, few, many, or a class for an expanded clone.

j_call: TRBJ1-2; d_call: TRBD1; clone_size: -; v_call: TRBV19; cdr3_aa: CARTDRGYGYTF; cdr3_nt: TGTGCCAGAACAGACAGGGGCTATGGCTACACCTTC
j_call: TRBJ1-2; d_call: -; clone_size: few; v_call: TRBV27; cdr3_aa: CASSTRQSSYGYTF; cdr3_nt: TGTGCCAGCAGTACGAGACAGAGTAGCTATGGCTACACCTTC
j_call: TRBJ2-5; d_call: TRBD1; clone_size: once; v_call: TRBV5-4; cdr3_aa: CASSSQGEGETQYF; cdr3_nt: TGTGCCAGCAGTTCGCAGGGGGAAGGAGAGACCCAGTACTTC
j_call: TRBJ2-2; d_call: TRBD1; clone_size: -; v_call: TRBV19; cdr3_aa: CASTSWDSLNTGELFF; cdr3_nt: TGTGCCAGTACGTCCTGGGACAGCCTCAACACCGGGGAGCTGTTTTTT
j_call: TRBJ1-1; d_call: -; clone_size: -; v_call: TRBV6-5; cdr3_aa: CASRPTGNTEAFF; cdr3_nt: TGTGCCAGCAGGCCGACGGGGAACACTGAAGCTTTCTTT
j_call: TRBJ2-1; d_call: TRBD1; clone_size: -; v_call: TRBV4-2; cdr3_aa: CASSQQSRDRGSNEQFF; cdr3_nt: TGTGCCAGCAGCCAACAGAGCCGGGACAGGGGGTCCAATGAGCAGTTCTTC
j_call: TRBJ1-6; d_call: -; clone_size: once; v_call: TRBV4-2; cdr3_aa: CASSSTPGAYNSPLHF; cdr3_nt: TGTGCCAGCAGCTCGACTCCGGGGGCCTATAATTCACCCCTCCACTTT
j_call: TRBJ1-1; d_call: -; clone_size: -; v_call: TRBV13; cdr3_aa: CASSPMGGGKTEAFF; cdr3_nt: TGTGCCAGCAGCCCCATGGGGGGGGGTAAAACTGAAGCTTTCTTT
j_call: TRBJ2-3; d_call: TRBD2; clone_size: -; v_call: TRBV10-2; cdr3_aa: CANGCVRGLGDTQYF; cdr3_nt: TGCGCCAACGGATGCGTGCGGGGGTTGGGAGATACGCAGTATTTT
j_call: TRBJ1-5; d_call: -; clone_size: -; v_call: TRBV5-5; cdr3_aa: CASSSQGPFQPQHF; cdr3_nt: TGTGCCAGCAGCTCCCAGGGACCTTTTCAGCCCCAGCATTTT
j_call: TRBJ2-3; d_call: TRBD2; clone_size: -; v_call: TRBV5-3; cdr3_aa: CASSWGGTTDTQYF; cdr3_nt: TGTGCCAGCAGTTGGGGGGGTACCACAGATACGCAGTATTTT
j_call: TRBJ1-3; d_call: -; clone_size: -; v_call: TRBV29-1; cdr3_aa: CSVTEGNTIYF; cdr3_nt: TGCAGCGTGACGGAGGGAAACACCATATATTTT
j_call: TRBJ1-2; d_call: -; clone_size: few; v_call: TRBV4-1; cdr3_aa: CASSQLDSLYGYTF; cdr3_nt: TGCGCCAGCAGCCAGTTGGACAGCCTATATGGCTACACCTTC
j_call: TRBJ2-7; d_call: -; clone_size: -; v_call: TRBV5-5; cdr3_aa: CASSRDMGSYEQYF; cdr3_nt: TGTGCCAGCAGTCGGGACATGGGCTCCTACGAGCAGTACTTC
j_call: TRBJ2-7; d_call: -; clone_size: few; v_call: TRBV5-6; cdr3_aa: CASSFAGSSYEQYF; cdr3_nt: TGTGCCAGCAGCTTCGCGGGATCTTCCTACGAGCAGTACTTC
j_call: TRBJ2-7; d_call: TRBD1; clone_size: -; v_call: TRBV27; cdr3_aa: CASSFGTGGGYEQYF; cdr3_nt: TGTGCCAGCAGTTTTGGAACAGGGGGCGGTTACGAGCAGTACTTC
j_call: TRBJ1-2; d_call: -; clone_size: once; v_call: TRBV7-8; cdr3_aa: CASTPRTPANSYTF; cdr3_nt: TGTGCCAGCACCCCCAGGACCCCGGCCAATAGTTACACCTTC
j_call: TRBJ2-4; d_call: TRBD1; clone_size: -; v_call: TRBV7-2; cdr3_aa: CASSSNRGNIQYF; cdr3_nt: TGTGCCAGCAGCTCAAACAGGGGAAACATTCAGTACTTC
j_call: TRBJ2-3; d_call: -; clone_size: -; v_call: TRBV2; cdr3_aa: CASSELRPPRTDTQYF; cdr3_nt: TGTGCCAGCAGTGAACTCCGGCCCCCCCGTACAGATACGCAGTATTTT
j_call: TRBJ1-6; d_call: -; clone_size: -; v_call: TRBV14; cdr3_aa: CASSQGTGLPPLHF; cdr3_nt: TGTGCCAGCAGCCAAGGGACGGGGTTGCCACCCCTCCACTTT
j_call: TRBJ2-5; d_call: -; clone_size: -; v_call: TRBV28; cdr3_aa: CATGSRQGWETQYF; cdr3_nt: TGTGCCACCGGAAGCAGGCAAGGTTGGGAGACCCAGTACTTC
j_call: TRBJ1-3; d_call: -; clone_size: -; v_call: TRBV6-5; cdr3_aa: CASTLGGPGNTIYF; cdr3_nt: TGTGCCAGCACCCTAGGGGGGCCTGGAAACACCATATATTTT
j_call: TRBJ1-2; d_call: TRBD1; clone_size: -; v_call: TRBV6-5; cdr3_aa: CASSYSFPGGSGYTF; cdr3_nt: TGTGCCAGCAGTTACTCGTTCCCAGGGGGTAGTGGCTACACCTTC
j_call: TRBJ2-1; d_call: -; clone_size: -; v_call: TRBV4-2; cdr3_aa: CASSPGGLAASYNEQFF; cdr3_nt: TGTGCCAGCAGCCCAGGGGGGCTAGCGGCCTCCTACAATGAGCAGTTCTTC
j_call: TRBJ1-3; d_call: -; clone_size: -; v_call: TRBV19; cdr3_aa: CASSWASGNTIYF; cdr3_nt: TGTGCCAGTAGTTGGGCTTCTGGAAACACCATATATTTT
j_call: TRBJ2-5; d_call: TRBD1; clone_size: -; v_call: TRBV10-3; cdr3_aa: CAISEQGATRETQYF; cdr3_nt: TGTGCCATCAGTGAGCAGGGGGCTACCAGGGAGACCCAGTACTTC
j_call: TRBJ2-1; d_call: -; clone_size: -; v_call: TRBV4-1; cdr3_aa: CASSQVFHEQFF; cdr3_nt: TGCGCCAGCAGCCAAGTTTTCCATGAGCAGTTCTTC
j_call: TRBJ1-5; d_call: -; clone_size: once; v_call: TRBV27; cdr3_aa: CASSPLRGAVQPQHF; cdr3_nt: TGTGCCAGCAGTCCCCTCCGGGGGGCCGTTCAGCCCCAGCATTTT
j_call: TRBJ2-2; d_call: -; clone_size: -; v_call: TRBV5-1; cdr3_aa: CASSFAGDHTGELFF; cdr3_nt: TGCGCCAGCAGCTTTGCAGGGGATCACACCGGGGAGCTGTTTTTT
j_call: TRBJ1-2; d_call: -; clone_size: -; v_call: TRBV6-1; cdr3_aa: CASSRKNYGYTF; cdr3_nt: TGTGCCAGCAGTCGAAAGAACTATGGCTACACCTTC
j_call: TRBJ1-2; d_call: -; clone_size: few; v_call: TRBV4-2; cdr3_aa: CASSQAPGRIANYGYTF; cdr3_nt: TGTGCCAGCAGCCAAGCCCCAGGACGGATAGCTAACTATGGCTACACCTTC
j_call: TRBJ2-1; d_call: TRBD1; clone_size: once; v_call: TRBV7-3; cdr3_aa: CASSRQGAGEQFF; cdr3_nt: TGTGCCAGCAGCCGGCAGGGGGCAGGTGAGCAGTTCTTC
j_call: TRBJ2-5; d_call: -; clone_size: -; v_call: TRBV5-1; cdr3_aa: CASSLANTPRETQYF; cdr3_nt: TGCGCCAGCAGCTTGGCCAACACTCCGAGGGAGACCCAGTACTTC
j_call: TRBJ2-5; d_call: TRBD2; clone_size: -; v_call: TRBV5-8; cdr3_aa: CASSLVPSGGQETQYF; cdr3_nt: TGTGCCAGCAGCTTGGTTCCTAGCGGGGGGCAAGAGACCCAGTACTTC
j_call: TRBJ1-2; d_call: -; clone_size: -; v_call: TRBV27; cdr3_aa: CASSTYRENYGYTF; cdr3_nt: TGTGCCAGCAGTACTTACAGGGAGAACTATGGCTACACCTTC
j_call: TRBJ1-3; d_call: -; clone_size: -; v_call: TRBV11-2; cdr3_aa: CASSLNRVGNTIYF; cdr3_nt: TGTGCCAGCAGCTTGAACAGGGTTGGAAACACCATATATTTT
j_call: TRBJ1-2; d_call: -; clone_size: few; v_call: TRBV20-1; cdr3_aa: CSATGSSGYTF; cdr3_nt: TGCAGTGCAACAGGGAGTAGTGGCTACACCTTC
j_call: TRBJ2-2; d_call: -; clone_size: -; v_call: TRBV11-2; cdr3_aa: CASSLERVLRGTGELFF; cdr3_nt: TGTGCCAGCAGCTTAGAACGTGTACTCAGGGGCACCGGGGAGCTGTTTTTT
j_call: TRBJ1-1; d_call: -; clone_size: -; v_call: TRBV28; cdr3_aa: CASIRNTEAFF; cdr3_nt: TGTGCCAGCATTAGAAACACTGAAGCTTTCTTT
j_call: TRBJ2-5; d_call: -; clone_size: -; v_call: TRBV9; cdr3_aa: CASSVAQQETQYF; cdr3_nt: TGTGCCAGCAGCGTAGCACAACAAGAGACCCAGTACTTC
j_call: TRBJ1-6; d_call: -; clone_size: few; v_call: TRBV5-1; cdr3_aa: CASSLAGISLHF; cdr3_nt: TGCGCCAGCAGCTTGGCCGGGATCTCCCTCCACTTT
j_call: TRBJ1-4; d_call: -; clone_size: -; v_call: TRBV18; cdr3_aa: CASSPHADPNEKLFF; cdr3_nt: TGTGCCAGCTCACCACACGCGGACCCTAATGAAAAACTGTTTTTT
j_call: TRBJ1-1; d_call: -; clone_size: -; v_call: TRBV2; cdr3_aa: CASSERVRGTEAFF; cdr3_nt: TGTGCCAGCAGTGAGAGGGTCAGAGGGACTGAAGCTTTCTTT
j_call: TRBJ1-4; d_call: -; clone_size: -; v_call: TRBV19; cdr3_aa: CATSGTSATNEKLFF; cdr3_nt: TGTGCCACCTCCGGGACATCTGCAACTAATGAAAAACTGTTTTTT
j_call: TRBJ1-1; d_call: -; clone_size: -; v_call: TRBV2; cdr3_aa: CASILGNTEAFF; cdr3_nt: TGTGCCAGCATATTAGGGAACACTGAAGCTTTCTTT
j_call: TRBJ1-4; d_call: -; clone_size: -; v_call: TRBV5-1; cdr3_aa: CASSPSTEPRSTNEKLFF; cdr3_nt: TGCGCCAGCAGCCCTTCGACAGAACCACGATCGACTAATGAAAAACTGTTTTTT
j_call: TRBJ1-2; d_call: -; clone_size: -; v_call: TRBV4-1; cdr3_aa: CASSQDLYGYTF; cdr3_nt: TGCGCCAGCAGCCAAGACCTATATGGCTACACCTTC
j_call: TRBJ1-4; d_call: -; clone_size: -; v_call: TRBV15; cdr3_aa: CATSNPSSEGLNEKLFF; cdr3_nt: TGTGCCACCAGTAACCCGAGTTCCGAGGGGCTAAATGAAAAACTGTTTTTT
j_call: TRBJ1-2; d_call: -; clone_size: -; v_call: TRBV7-6; cdr3_aa: CASSLGSFGSLGYTF; cdr3_nt: TGTGCCAGCAGCTTAGGGAGTTTTGGATCTCTTGGCTACACCTTC
j_call: TRBJ2-2; d_call: -; clone_size: -; v_call: TRBV30; cdr3_aa: CAWSTPLGSTGELFF; cdr3_nt: TGTGCCTGGAGTACCCCCCTGGGGAGCACCGGGGAGCTGTTTTTT
j_call: TRBJ1-6; d_call: -; clone_size: -; v_call: TRBV4-2; cdr3_aa: CASSPGDTDNSPLHF; cdr3_nt: TGTGCCAGCAGCCCCGGGGACACCGATAATTCACCCCTCCACTTT
j_call: TRBJ1-1; d_call: -; clone_size: -; v_call: TRBV19; cdr3_aa: CASSPTRGDTEAFF; cdr3_nt: TGTGCCAGTAGTCCTACACGGGGGGACACTGAAGCTTTCTTT
j_call: TRBJ1-4; d_call: -; clone_size: -; v_call: TRBV7-9; cdr3_aa: CASMPRGTNEKLFF; cdr3_nt: TGTGCCAGTATGCCCCGGGGGACTAATGAAAAACTGTTTTTT
j_call: TRBJ1-1; d_call: -; clone_size: -; v_call: TRBV9; cdr3_aa: CASSHQGTEAFF; cdr3_nt: TGTGCCAGCAGCCATCAGGGTACTGAAGCTTTCTTT